This T cell receptor beta chain was obtained from a study of human T cells and chemical hapten exposure. Study context: Small pooled library volume differences chiefly drove per-sample TCR yield variation. Study-wide results and limits: The study found that DPC sensitization did not change TCRs above 1 in 1000 frequency.

TCRdb called the RACE reads again in MiXCR, with one record for every CDR3 protein. The data contain 44,000 or so distinct CDR3 sequences, about 4% of them singletons. Per germline, CDR1 KGHDR and CDR2 SFDVKD. V lost 4 bases, J lost 6 bases, and 9 bases stayed unmatched. CDR3 length: 17 residues. Time point denoted: healthy volunteer bleed at 6 weeks. The authors' total RNA extraction used unfractionated whole blood. In this sample, this clonotype turned up a few times. The antigen is undetermined. The clonotype comes from a human donor in good health. Some clones in this sample may be carry-over from other donors' samples. The chain uses TRBV24-1 and TRBJ2-3; 13 bases are a match to TRBD2. Sequenced material: whole blood. CDR3 DNA: TGTGCCACCAGTGACCGCACTAGCGGGAGGGCCTCTGATACGCAGTATTTT. Translation gives CATSDRTSGRASDTQYF.